The clone carrying this TCR beta chain was counted between two and nine times. This sample is part of a study of blood T cells in healthy people across ages. In germline, CDR1 is DFQATT, CDR2 SNEGSKA (reference sequence). V was cut by 5 bases and J by 4 bases, with 17 bases left in between. The CDR3 spans 14 residues. Primers used in a second PCR of roughly 6 to 11 cycles were a sample-barcoded 5' primer and a J-beta primer mix. One entry per CDR3 protein, called by TCRdb with MiXCR from the 5' RACE reads. This table holds some 1.8 million distinct CDR3 sequences, roughly two fifths found once. The material sequenced was blood. This receptor was identified in a human donor in good health. This chain uses TRBV20-1 with TRBJ1-2; D remains unclear. Here the CDR3 reads CSAGSGDPSYGYTF. The CDR3 nucleotides read TGCAGTGCTGGGTCAGGCGACCCCTCCTATGGCTACACCTTC.